The T cell receptor (beta chain) under discussion was sequenced for a study of cytomegalovirus exposure and HLA in healthy donors. PCR employed 60 Vbeta and 13 Jbeta primers. Sequencing was performed with immunoSEQ multiplex PCR; in TCRdb, only in-frame clones are kept and a portion is missing. The sample carries 35,000 to 55,000 clones, about 73% recorded once. Germline V gene lookup returns CDR1 GTSNPN and CDR2 SVGIG (reference sequence). The germline V and J ends were trimmed by 1 base and 10 bases, with 8 bases remaining between them. CDR3 size: 10 residues. The origin of this receptor is a woman aged 25 to 39 in good health and CMV-seronegative. The sample consisted of PBMCs. The chain is built from TRBV30 and TRBJ2-7; TRBD1 is a possible D gene (6 bases). The CDR3 sequence is CAWSGGHQYF. The CDR3 DNA follows: TGTGCCTGGAGTGGGGGACATCAGTACTTC.